This T cell receptor (beta chain) was found in a study of early T cells in non-severe SARS-CoV-2 infection. Turning to the study itself: Sequencing of bulk RNA from unsorted whole blood was done, without chain pairing.

Unique molecular identifiers were added to individual cDNA molecules. A single record per CDR3 protein comes from TCRdb applying MiXCR to the 5' RACE reads. The sample lists 70,000 to 85,000 distinct CDR3 sequences; approximately 13% were seen once. At least ten counts were recorded for this clonotype. The CDR3 is made up of 12 amino acids. Germline values: CDR1 LGHDT, CDR2 YNNKEL (reference sequence). V was shortened by 6 bases and J by 13 bases, with 13 bases between the two germline ends. V usage is TRBV3-1 and J usage is TRBJ1-6; possibly TRBD1 for D (6 bases). The receptor was derived from an adult who was a healthcare worker with PCR-confirmed SARS-CoV-2 infection or an uninfected control (not recorded which). Input material: whole blood. The chain's CDR3 is CASSRQAAPLHF. The CDR3 coding sequence is TGTGCCAGCAGTCGACAGGCCGCTCCCCTCCACTTT.